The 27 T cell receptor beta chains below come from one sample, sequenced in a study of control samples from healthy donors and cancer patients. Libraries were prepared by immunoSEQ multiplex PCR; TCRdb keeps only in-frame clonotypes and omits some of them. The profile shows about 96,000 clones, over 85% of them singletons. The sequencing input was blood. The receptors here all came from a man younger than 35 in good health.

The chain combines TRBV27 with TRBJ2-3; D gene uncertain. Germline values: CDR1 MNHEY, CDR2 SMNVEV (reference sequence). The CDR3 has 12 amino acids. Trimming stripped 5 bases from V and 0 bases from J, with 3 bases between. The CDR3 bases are TGTGCCAGCAGTGATAGCACAGATACGCAGTATTTT. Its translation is CASSDSTDTQYF.

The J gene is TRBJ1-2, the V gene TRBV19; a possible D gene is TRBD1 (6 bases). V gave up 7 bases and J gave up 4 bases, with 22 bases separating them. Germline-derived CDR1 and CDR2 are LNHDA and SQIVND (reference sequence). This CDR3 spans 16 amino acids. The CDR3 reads CASTDPWGLRGYGYTF. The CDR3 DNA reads TGTGCCAGTACCGATCCTTGGGGGCTTCGAGGCTATGGCTACACCTTC. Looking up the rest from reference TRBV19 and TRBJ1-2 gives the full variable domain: DGGITQSPKYLFRKEGQNVTLSCEQNLNHDAMYWYRQDPGQGLRLIYYSQIVNDFQKGDIAEGYSVSREKKESFPLTVTSAQKNPTAFYLCASTDPWGLRGYGYTFGSGTRLTVV.

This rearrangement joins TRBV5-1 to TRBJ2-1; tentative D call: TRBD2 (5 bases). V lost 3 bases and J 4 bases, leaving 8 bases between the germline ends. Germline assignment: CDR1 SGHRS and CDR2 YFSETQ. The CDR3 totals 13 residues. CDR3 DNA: TGCGCCAGCAGCTACGGGAAATACAATGAGCAGTTCTTC. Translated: CASSYGKYNEQFF.

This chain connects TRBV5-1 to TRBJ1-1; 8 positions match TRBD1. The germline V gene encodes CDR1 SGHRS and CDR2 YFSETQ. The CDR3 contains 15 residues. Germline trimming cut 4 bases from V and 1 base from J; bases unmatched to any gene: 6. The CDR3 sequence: CASSEGDRRNTEAFF. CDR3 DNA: TGCGCCAGCAGCGAAGGGGACAGGCGGAACACTGAAGCTTTCTTT.

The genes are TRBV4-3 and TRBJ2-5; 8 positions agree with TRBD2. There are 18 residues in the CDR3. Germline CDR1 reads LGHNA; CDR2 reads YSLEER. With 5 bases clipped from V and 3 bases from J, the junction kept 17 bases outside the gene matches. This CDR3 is CASSFSYLAGSLEETQYF. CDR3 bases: TGCGCCAGCAGCTTTAGTTACTTAGCGGGAAGCTTGGAAGAGACCCAGTACTTC.

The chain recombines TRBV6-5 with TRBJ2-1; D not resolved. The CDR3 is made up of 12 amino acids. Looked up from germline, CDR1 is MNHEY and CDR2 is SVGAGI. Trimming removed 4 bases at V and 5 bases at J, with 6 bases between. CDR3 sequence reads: CASSLNNNEQFF. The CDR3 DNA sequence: TGTGCCAGCAGTTTGAATAACAATGAGCAGTTCTTC.

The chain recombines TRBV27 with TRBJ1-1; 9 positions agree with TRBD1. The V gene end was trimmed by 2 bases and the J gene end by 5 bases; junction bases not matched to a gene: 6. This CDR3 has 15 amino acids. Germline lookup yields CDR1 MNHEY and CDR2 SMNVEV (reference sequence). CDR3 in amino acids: CASSLRTGVATEAFF. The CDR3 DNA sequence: TGTGCCAGCAGTTTACGGACAGGGGTTGCTACTGAAGCTTTCTTT.

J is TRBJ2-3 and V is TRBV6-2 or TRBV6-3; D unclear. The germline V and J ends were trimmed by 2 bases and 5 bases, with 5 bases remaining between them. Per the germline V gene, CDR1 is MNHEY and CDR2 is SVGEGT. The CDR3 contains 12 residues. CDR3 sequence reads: CASSYGLDTQYF. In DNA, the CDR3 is TGTGCCAGCAGTTACGGGCTAGATACGCAGTATTTT.

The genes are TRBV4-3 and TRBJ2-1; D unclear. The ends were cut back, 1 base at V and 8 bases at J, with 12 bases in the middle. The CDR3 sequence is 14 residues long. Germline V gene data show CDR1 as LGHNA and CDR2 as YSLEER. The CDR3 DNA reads TGCGCCAGCAGCCAAGGACGGCTCTGGGATGAGCAGTTCTTC. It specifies CASSQGRLWDEQFF.

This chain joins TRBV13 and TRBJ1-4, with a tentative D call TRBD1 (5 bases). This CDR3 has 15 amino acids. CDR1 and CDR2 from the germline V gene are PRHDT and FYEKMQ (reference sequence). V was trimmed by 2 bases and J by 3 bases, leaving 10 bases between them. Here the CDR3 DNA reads TGTGCCAGCAGCTTAACGGGGGGAGCTAATGAAAAACTGTTTTTT. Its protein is CASSLTGGANEKLFF.

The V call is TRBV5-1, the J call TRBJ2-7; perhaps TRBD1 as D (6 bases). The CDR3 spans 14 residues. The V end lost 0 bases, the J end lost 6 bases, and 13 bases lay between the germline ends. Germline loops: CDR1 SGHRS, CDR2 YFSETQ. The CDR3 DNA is TGCGCCAGCAGCTTGGCCAGGGGTCTAGGCGAGCAGTACTTC. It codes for CASSLARGLGEQYF. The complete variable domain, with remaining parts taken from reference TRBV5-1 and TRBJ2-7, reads KAGVTQTPRYLIKTRGQQVTLSCSPISGHRSVSWYQQTPGQGLQFLFEYFSETQRNKGNFPGRFSGRQFSNSRSEMNVSTLELGDSALYLCASSLARGLGEQYFGPGTRLTVT.

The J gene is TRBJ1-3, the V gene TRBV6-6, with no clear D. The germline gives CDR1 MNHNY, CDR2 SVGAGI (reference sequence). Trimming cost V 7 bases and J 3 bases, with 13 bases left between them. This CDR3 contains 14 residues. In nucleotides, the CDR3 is TGTGCCAGCAACCGACGACGTGATGGAAACACCATATATTTT. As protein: CASNRRRDGNTIYF.

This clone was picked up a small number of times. The CDR3 protein is CASSKDSYEQYF. The DNA for the CDR3 is TGTGCCAGTAGTAAGGACAGCTACGAGCAGTACTTC. The V and J genes are TRBV19 and TRBJ2-7; the D gene is possibly TRBD1 (6 bases). The CDR3 contains 12 residues. The V end lost 4 bases, the J end lost 3 bases, and 7 bases lay between the germline ends. Germline CDR1 is LNHDA and CDR2 is SQIVND (reference sequence).

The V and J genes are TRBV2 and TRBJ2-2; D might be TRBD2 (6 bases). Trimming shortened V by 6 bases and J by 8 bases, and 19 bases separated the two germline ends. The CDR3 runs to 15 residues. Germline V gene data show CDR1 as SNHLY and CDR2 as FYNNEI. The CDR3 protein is CASREFSVGTGELFF. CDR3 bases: TGTGCCAGCAGAGAATTCTCTGTGGGGACTGGGGAGCTGTTTTTT.

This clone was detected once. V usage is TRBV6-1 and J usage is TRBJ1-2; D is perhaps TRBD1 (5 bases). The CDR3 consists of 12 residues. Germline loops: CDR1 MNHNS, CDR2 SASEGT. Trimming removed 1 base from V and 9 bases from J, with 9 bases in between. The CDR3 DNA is TGTGCCAGCAGTGAAGGGCGGGGCCGCTACACCTTC. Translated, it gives CASSEGRGRYTF.

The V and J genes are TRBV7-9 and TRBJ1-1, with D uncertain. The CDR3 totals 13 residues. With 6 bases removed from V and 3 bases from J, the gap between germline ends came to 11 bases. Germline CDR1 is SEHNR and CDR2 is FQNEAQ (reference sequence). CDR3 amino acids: CASRLRPDTEAFF. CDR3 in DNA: TGTGCCAGCAGATTGAGACCAGACACTGAAGCTTTCTTT.

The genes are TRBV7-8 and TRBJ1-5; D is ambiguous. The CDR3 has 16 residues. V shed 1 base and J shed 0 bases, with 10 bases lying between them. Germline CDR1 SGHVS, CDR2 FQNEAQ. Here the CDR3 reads CASSLGDGYSNQPQHF. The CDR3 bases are TGTGCCAGCAGCTTAGGAGACGGTTATAGCAATCAGCCCCAGCATTTT.

The CDR3 region is CASSATGASDTEAFF. In DNA, the CDR3 is TGCGCCAGCAGCGCGACCGGGGCATCGGACACTGAAGCTTTCTTT. The chain has TRBV5-1 and TRBJ1-1, with D perhaps TRBD1 (5 bases). V was cut by 4 bases and J by 3 bases, with 16 bases left in between. Germline CDR1 reads SGHRS; CDR2 reads YFSETQ. This CDR3 is 15 amino acids long.

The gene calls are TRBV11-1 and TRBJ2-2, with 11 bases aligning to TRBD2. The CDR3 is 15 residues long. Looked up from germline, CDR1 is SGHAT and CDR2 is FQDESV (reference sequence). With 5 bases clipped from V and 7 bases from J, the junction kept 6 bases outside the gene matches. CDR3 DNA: TGTGCCAGCAGCCTACTAGCGGGGGAAGTCGGGGAGCTGTTTTTT. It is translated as CASSLLAGEVGELFF.

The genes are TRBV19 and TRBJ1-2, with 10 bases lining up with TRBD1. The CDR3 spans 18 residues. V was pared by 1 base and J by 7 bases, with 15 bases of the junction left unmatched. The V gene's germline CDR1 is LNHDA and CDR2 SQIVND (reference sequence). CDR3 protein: CASSIGDRGPTYYTGYTF. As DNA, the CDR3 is TGTGCCAGTAGTATAGGCGACAGGGGGCCAACCTACTATACTGGCTACACCTTC.

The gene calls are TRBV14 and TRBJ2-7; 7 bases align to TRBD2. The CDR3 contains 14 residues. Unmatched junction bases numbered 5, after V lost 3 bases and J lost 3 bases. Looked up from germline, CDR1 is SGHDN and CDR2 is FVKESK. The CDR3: CASSQKRGSYEQYF. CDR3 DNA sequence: TGTGCCAGCAGCCAGAAGCGGGGAAGCTACGAGCAGTACTTC.

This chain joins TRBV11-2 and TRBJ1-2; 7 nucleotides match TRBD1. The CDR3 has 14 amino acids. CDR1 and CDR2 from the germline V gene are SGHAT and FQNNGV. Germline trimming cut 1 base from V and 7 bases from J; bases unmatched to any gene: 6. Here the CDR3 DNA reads TGTGCCAGCAGCTTAGGACAGGGAATTAGTGGCTACACCTTC. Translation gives CASSLGQGISGYTF.

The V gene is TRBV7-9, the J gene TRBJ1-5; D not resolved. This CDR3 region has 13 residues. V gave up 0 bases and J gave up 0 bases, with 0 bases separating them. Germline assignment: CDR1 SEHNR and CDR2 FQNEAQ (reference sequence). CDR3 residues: CASSLASNQPQHF. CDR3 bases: TGTGCCAGCAGCTTAGCTAGCAATCAGCCCCAGCATTTT.

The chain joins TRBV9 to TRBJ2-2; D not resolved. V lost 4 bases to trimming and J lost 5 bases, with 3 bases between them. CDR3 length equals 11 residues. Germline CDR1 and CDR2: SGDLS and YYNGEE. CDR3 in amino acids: CASSTTGELFF. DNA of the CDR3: TGTGCCAGCAGCACGACCGGGGAGCTGTTTTTT.

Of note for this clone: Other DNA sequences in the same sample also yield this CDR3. CDR3 region: CASRYRGLNTEAFF. The CDR3, as DNA: TGTGCCAGCAGGTACAGGGGATTGAACACTGAAGCTTTCTTT. The chain uses TRBV2 and TRBJ1-1; TRBD1 matches 7 bases. With V trimmed by 6 bases and J by 0 bases, 4 bases remained unmatched. The V gene's germline CDR1 is SNHLY and CDR2 FYNNEI. This CDR3 is built from 14 residues.

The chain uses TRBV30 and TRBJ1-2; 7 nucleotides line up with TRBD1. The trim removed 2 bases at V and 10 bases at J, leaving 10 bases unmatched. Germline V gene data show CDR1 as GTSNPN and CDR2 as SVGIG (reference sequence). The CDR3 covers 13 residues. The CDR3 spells CAWSLLSTGSYTF. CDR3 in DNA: TGTGCCTGGAGTTTACTCTCGACAGGGTCCTACACCTTC.

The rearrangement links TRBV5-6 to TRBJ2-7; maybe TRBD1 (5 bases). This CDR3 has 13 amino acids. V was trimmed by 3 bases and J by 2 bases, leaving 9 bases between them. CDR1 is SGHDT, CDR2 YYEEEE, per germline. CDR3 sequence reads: CASSWGLTYEQYF. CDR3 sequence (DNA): TGTGCCAGCAGCTGGGGCCTAACCTACGAGCAGTACTTC. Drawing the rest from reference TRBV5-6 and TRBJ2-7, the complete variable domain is DAGVTQSPTHLIKTRGQQVTLRCSPKSGHDTVSWYQQALGQGPQFIFQYYEEEERQRGNFPDRFSGHQFPNYSSELNVNALLLGDSALYLCASSWGLTYEQYFGPGTRLTVT.